This TCR beta chain was recorded in a study of cytomegalovirus exposure and HLA in healthy donors. The PCR had 60 Vbeta and 13 Jbeta primers. Some clones are missing from TCRdb's copy, which holds only in-frame ones; the method was immunoSEQ multiplex PCR. Its table lists under 70,000 clones. Trimming took 0 bases from V and 8 from J; bases not matched to a gene: 9. The CDR3 extends over 16 amino acids. CDR1 is MGHRA, CDR2 YSYEKL, per germline. The sample was PBMCs. The chain links TRBV4-1 to TRBJ1-2; 10 bases map to TRBD1. The TCR comes from a man aged 50-60 years in good health and CMV-seropositive. CDR3 DNA: TGCGCCAGCAGCCAAGAGGCCCGGGACAGGGGTTGGGGCTACACCTTC. It specifies CASSQEARDRGWGYTF.